The 14 T cell receptor beta chains below come from one sample, sequenced in a study of human T cells and chemical hapten exposure. MiXCR was run by TCRdb on the RACE reads, yielding one entry per CDR3 protein. Among 350,000 to 400,000 distinct CDR3 sequences listed, 6% to 7% were seen once. The time point: patch test 2, 6 weeks after DPC sensitization. Treatment noted: therapeutic diphenylcyclopropenone sensitization with weekly scalp DPC. The material sequenced was whole blood, taken in connection with sensitization to the hapten diphenylcyclopropenone (DPC). Receptors were obtained from a woman younger than 35 with alopecia areata. Some clones in this sample may be carry-over from other donors' samples.

This clonotype came up many times. The chain combines TRBV10-3 with TRBJ2-1; D is unclear. The CDR3 runs 12 residues. Trimming took 6 bases from V and 9 from J, leaving 12 bases between them. Germline values: CDR1 ENHRY, CDR2 SYGVKD. The CDR3 sequence is CAIRAEAREQFF. CDR3 nucleotides: TGTGCCATCAGGGCTGAGGCGCGTGAGCAGTTCTTC.

This clonotype was observed a handful of times. This chain links TRBV28 with TRBJ1-5; 10 nucleotides align to TRBD1. Germline V gene sequence: CDR1 MDHEN, CDR2 SYDVKM. The trim removed 5 bases at V and 11 bases at J, leaving 12 bases unmatched. The CDR3 has 15 residues. CDR3 region: CASSVGQGSLRAQHF. The CDR3 DNA reads as TGTGCCAGCAGTGTGGGACAGGGGTCGCTTAGGGCCCAGCATTTT.

This clonotype was seen repeatedly, ten times or more. The V and J genes are TRBV29-1 and TRBJ2-7; TRBD1 agrees at 10 bases. Trimming cost V 6 bases and J 5 bases; bases outside gene matches: 7. This CDR3 region has 13 residues. Germline values: CDR1 SQVTM, CDR2 ANQGSEA. CDR3: CSVLGQGRNEQYF. Here the CDR3 DNA reads TGCAGCGTCCTGGGACAGGGGCGGAACGAGCAGTACTTC.

This sequence joins TRBV7-9 and TRBJ1-5, with D hard to call. Trimming pared 4 bases from V and 6 bases from J, leaving 16 bases between. The CDR3 covers 15 residues. The V gene's germline CDR1 is SEHNR and CDR2 FQNEAQ (reference sequence). CDR3 in amino acids: CASSYGTGSGQPQHF. The CDR3 bases are TGTGCCAGCAGCTACGGTACGGGGTCGGGTCAGCCCCAGCATTTT.

This chain uses TRBV7-2 with TRBJ2-1; 11 nucleotides align to TRBD2. The junction had 5 bases not matched to a gene; V was cut back by 5 bases and J by 8 bases. Germline CDR1 and CDR2: SGHTA and FQGNSA. CDR3 length: 14 amino acids. As DNA, the CDR3 is TGTGCCAGCAGCCACGGGACTAGCGGCTATGAGCAGTTCTTC. As protein: CASSHGTSGYEQFF.

This clonotype has a count of ten or more. DNA of the CDR3: TGTGCCAGCAGAAACCCGGGACAGTACAATGAGCAGTTCTTC. Translation gives CASRNPGQYNEQFF. The chain employs TRBV12-3 or TRBV12-4 and TRBJ2-1; TRBD1 matches 7 bases. CDR3 length equals 14 residues. V lost 6 bases to trimming and J lost 4 bases; unmatched junction nucleotides: 6.

This clonotype was recorded a few times. This chain's CDR3 is CASSSLGRTGVNTEAFF. The CDR3 DNA follows: TGTGCCAGCAGCTCACTGGGCCGGACAGGGGTGAACACTGAAGCTTTCTTT. The J gene is TRBJ1-1, the V gene TRBV6-2 or TRBV6-3; 9 bases match TRBD1. Per germline, CDR1 MNHEY and CDR2 SVGEGT. V lost 6 bases to trimming and J lost 0 bases; unmatched junction nucleotides: 11. This CDR3 comprises 17 residues.

This clonotype was detected only a few times. The chain carries TRBV6-2 or TRBV6-3 and TRBJ2-7; no reliable D call. CDR1 is MNHEY and CDR2 is SVGEGT in the germline V gene. The CDR3 sequence is 15 residues long. V was shortened by 0 bases and J by 4 bases, with 13 bases between the two germline ends. The DNA for the CDR3 is TGTGCCAGCAGTTACTCGTCCTCATTCGGATACGAGCAGTACTTC. It codes for CASSYSSSFGYEQYF.

The rearrangement joins TRBV29-1 to TRBJ2-2; weak D call: TRBD2 (6 bases). Germline V gives CDR1 SQVTM, CDR2 ANQGSEA. V was cut by 1 base and J by 7 bases, with 16 bases left in between. The CDR3 sequence is 15 residues long. The chain's CDR3 is CSVEAASVSGGELFF. The CDR3 nucleotides read TGCAGCGTTGAAGCGGCTAGCGTGTCCGGCGGGGAGCTGTTTTTT.

The chain recombines TRBV7-9 with TRBJ1-1; TRBD1 agrees at 8 bases. Unmatched junction bases numbered 8, after V lost 6 bases and J lost 5 bases. This CDR3 has 14 residues. CDR1 and CDR2 from the germline V gene are SEHNR and FQNEAQ (reference sequence). CDR3 in amino acids: CASRPRTGTTEAFF. The CDR3 nucleotides are TGTGCCAGCAGACCGAGGACAGGGACAACTGAAGCTTTCTTT.

This clonotype was recorded a few times. This rearrangement joins TRBV4-3 to TRBJ2-7, with D possibly TRBD2 on 5 matching bases. V gave up 0 bases and J gave up 7 bases, with 16 bases separating them. There are 15 residues in the CDR3. The germline V gene has CDR1 LGHNA and CDR2 YSLEER. CDR3 coding DNA: TGCGCCAGCAGCCAAGATAGACTGTTTCGGGGAGAGCAGTACTTC. As protein: CASSQDRLFRGEQYF.

This clonotype was recorded a few times. This chain links TRBV7-8 with TRBJ2-6; D not resolved. V was shortened by 4 bases and J by 0 bases, with 19 bases between the two germline ends. Germline CDR1 SGHVS, CDR2 FQNEAQ. This CDR3 has 19 amino acids. The CDR3 region is CASSSTEETAISGANVLTF. The CDR3 DNA sequence: TGTGCCAGCAGCTCCACCGAAGAGACGGCAATCTCTGGGGCCAACGTCCTGACTTTC.

The chain employs TRBV3-1 and TRBJ2-3; TRBD1 matches at 7 bases. Germline loops: CDR1 LGHDT, CDR2 YNNKEL (reference sequence). The length of the CDR3 is 16 residues. The trim removed 0 bases at V and 0 bases at J, leaving 3 bases unmatched. CDR3 loop: CASSQDGGQSTDTQYF. Written as DNA, the CDR3 is TGTGCCAGCAGCCAAGATGGGGGACAGAGCACAGATACGCAGTATTTT.

The chain employs TRBV5-4 and TRBJ2-1; the match to TRBD2 covers 7 bases. Germline V lookup: CDR1 SGHNT, CDR2 YYREEE (reference sequence). The CDR3 is 15 amino acids. V dropped 5 bases and J dropped 8; count of bases not matched to a gene: 13. The CDR3 DNA follows: TGTGCCAGCAGTCCACCTCCGGGACTACCCCATGAGCAGTTCTTC. Translation gives CASSPPPGLPHEQFF.